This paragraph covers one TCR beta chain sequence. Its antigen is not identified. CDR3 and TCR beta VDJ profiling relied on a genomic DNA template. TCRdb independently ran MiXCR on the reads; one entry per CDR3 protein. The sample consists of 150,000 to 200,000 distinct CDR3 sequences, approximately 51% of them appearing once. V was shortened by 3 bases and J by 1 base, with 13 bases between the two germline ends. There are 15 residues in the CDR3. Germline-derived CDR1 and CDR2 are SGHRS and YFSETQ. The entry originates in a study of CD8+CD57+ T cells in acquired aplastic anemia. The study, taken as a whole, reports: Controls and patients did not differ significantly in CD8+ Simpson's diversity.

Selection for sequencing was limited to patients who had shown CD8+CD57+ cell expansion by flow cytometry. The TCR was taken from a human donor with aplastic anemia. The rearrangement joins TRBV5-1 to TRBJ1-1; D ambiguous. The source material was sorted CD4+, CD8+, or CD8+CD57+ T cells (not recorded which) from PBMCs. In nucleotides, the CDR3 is TGCGCCAGCAGCTGGGGAAGCCAAGCGAACACTGAAGCTTTCTTT. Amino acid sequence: CASSWGSQANTEAFF. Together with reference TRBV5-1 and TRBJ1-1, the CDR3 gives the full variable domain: KAGVTQTPRYLIKTRGQQVTLSCSPISGHRSVSWYQQTPGQGLQFLFEYFSETQRNKGNFPGRFSGRQFSNSRSEMNVSTLELGDSALYLCASSWGSQANTEAFFGQGTRLTVV.